What follows is one T cell receptor (beta chain) and its context. Germline CDR1 reads LNHDA; CDR2 reads SQIVND (reference sequence). The CDR3 spans 16 residues. Trimming took 3 bases from V and 5 from J; bases not matched to a gene: 5. This specimen belongs to a study of blood T cell repertoires in COVID-19. At the level of the study: PBMCs, B-cell-depleted T cells, or T cells provided the cDNA or gDNA that made up the material.

The method was immunoSEQ multiplex PCR; TCRdb's version includes in-frame clones alone and lacks a portion of them. The sample yields some 200,000 clones, about 86% seen once. The sequence was collected from a woman under 30 who had recovered from COVID-19. What was sequenced was peripheral blood. The chain recombines TRBV19 with TRBJ2-2; 11 bases line up with TRBD2. As DNA, the CDR3 is TGTGCCAGTAGTATCCTAGCGGGAGGATGGACCGGGGAGCTGTTTTTT. Translation: CASSILAGGWTGELFF.